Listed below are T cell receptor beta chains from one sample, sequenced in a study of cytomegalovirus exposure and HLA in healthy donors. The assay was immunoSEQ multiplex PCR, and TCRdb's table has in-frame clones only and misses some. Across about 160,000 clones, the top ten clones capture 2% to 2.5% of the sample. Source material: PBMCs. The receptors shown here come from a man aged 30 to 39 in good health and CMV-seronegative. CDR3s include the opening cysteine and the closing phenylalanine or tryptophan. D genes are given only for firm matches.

CDR3nt: TGTGCCAGCAGTTCAAACCCCGGGGGCTCTGGAAACACCATATATTTT
CDR3aa: CASSSNPGGSGNTIYF
v_gene: TRBV6-5
j_gene: TRBJ1-3
d_gene: NA

CDR3nt: TGCAGCGTTGAAGGGACAGCCGGACCTAACTATGGCTACACCTTC
CDR3aa: CSVEGTAGPNYGYTF
v_gene: TRBV29-1
j_gene: TRBJ1-2
d_gene: NA

CDR3nt: TGTGCCAGCTCGGGGGGGACAGTCATCTACAATGAGCAGTTCTTC
CDR3aa: CASSGGTVIYNEQFF
v_gene: TRBV6-5
j_gene: TRBJ2-1
d_gene: NA

CDR3nt: TGTGCCAGCAACAAACTAGCGGACCACAAAAACATTCAGTACTTC
CDR3aa: CASNKLADHKNIQYF
v_gene: TRBV6-1
j_gene: TRBJ2-4
d_gene: TRBD2

CDR3nt: TGTGCCAGCAGCCCAGGACTAGCGATAGATACGCAGTATTTT
CDR3aa: CASSPGLAIDTQYF
v_gene: TRBV11-2
j_gene: TRBJ2-3
d_gene: TRBD2

CDR3nt: TGTGCCACCTCACTTAGCGGGAGGGCCCACAATGAGCAGTTCTTC
CDR3aa: CATSLSGRAHNEQFF
v_gene: TRBV10-3
j_gene: TRBJ2-1
d_gene: TRBD2

CDR3nt: TGTGCCACCAGCAGAGACGGACAGCCCTACGAGCAGTACTTC
CDR3aa: CATSRDGQPYEQYF
v_gene: TRBV15
j_gene: TRBJ2-7
d_gene: NA

CDR3nt: TGTGCCAGCAGTCCCCAGGGCGGCACAGATACGCAGTATTTT
CDR3aa: CASSPQGGTDTQYF
v_gene: TRBV28
j_gene: TRBJ2-3
d_gene: NA

CDR3nt: TGTGCCAGTAGTATGGTACCGGGGGCCTACGAGCAGTACTTC
CDR3aa: CASSMVPGAYEQYF
v_gene: TRBV19
j_gene: TRBJ2-7
d_gene: NA

CDR3nt: TGTGCCAGCAGCGCCAGAACTAGCGGGATATTGTACGAGCAGTACTTC
CDR3aa: CASSARTSGILYEQYF
v_gene: TRBV11-1
j_gene: TRBJ2-7
d_gene: TRBD2

CDR3nt: TGTGCCAGCAACTTTTATCGGGAGGGAAACAATGAGCAGTTCTTC
CDR3aa: CASNFYREGNNEQFF
v_gene: TRBV27
j_gene: TRBJ2-1
d_gene: TRBD2

CDR3nt: TGTGCCAGCAGCCCACTCTATAAAACCTACGAGCAGTACTTC
CDR3aa: CASSPLYKTYEQYF
v_gene: TRBV7-6
j_gene: TRBJ2-7
d_gene: NA

CDR3nt: TGTGCCAGCAGCTTAGCGTCAACGTGGGACAGGGGCTACAATGAGCAGTTCTTC
CDR3aa: CASSLASTWDRGYNEQFF
v_gene: TRBV7-9
j_gene: TRBJ2-1
d_gene: TRBD1

CDR3nt: TGTGCCAGTAGTATTGGATCCGGAGGGGTTGGGACAGATACGCAGTATTTT
CDR3aa: CASSIGSGGVGTDTQYF
v_gene: TRBV19
j_gene: TRBJ2-3
d_gene: NA

CDR3nt: TGTGCCAGCACCGGGACAGGGAGGTTCCCCGGGGAGCTGTTTTTT
CDR3aa: CASTGTGRFPGELFF
v_gene: TRBV25-1
j_gene: TRBJ2-2
d_gene: TRBD1

CDR3nt: TGTGCCAGCAGCCAAGATCTTAATCGGTACAGTGAAGTCGTTAGGGGAAACACCATATATTTT
CDR3aa: CASSQDLNRYSEVVRGNTIYF
v_gene: TRBV14
j_gene: TRBJ1-3
d_gene: NA

CDR3nt: TGTGCCAGTAGTATAGTCGGGGGAATGGACGAGCAGTACTTC
CDR3aa: CASSIVGGMDEQYF
v_gene: TRBV19
j_gene: TRBJ2-7
d_gene: NA

CDR3nt: TGTGCCAGCAGCCCAGGACTAGCGGGCTACGAGCAGTACTTC
CDR3aa: CASSPGLAGYEQYF
v_gene: TRBV11-3
j_gene: TRBJ2-7
d_gene: TRBD2

CDR3nt: TGCGCCAGCAGCCAAGATCTCGGCTGGGCAGATTCCTACGAGCAGTACTTC
CDR3aa: CASSQDLGWADSYEQYF
v_gene: TRBV4-3
j_gene: TRBJ2-7
d_gene: NA

CDR3nt: TGTGCCACCCTACACACTGAAGCTTTCTTT
CDR3aa: CATLHTEAFF
v_gene: TRBV27
j_gene: TRBJ1-1
d_gene: NA

CDR3nt: TGTGCCAGCAGCTTGGGGGACAGGGAGATCTTTGAGCAGTTCTTC
CDR3aa: CASSLGDREIFEQFF
v_gene: TRBV5-6
j_gene: TRBJ2-1
d_gene: TRBD1

CDR3nt: TGTGCCATCAGTGAGAGGGCTAGCATGGATGAGCAGTTCTTC
CDR3aa: CAISERASMDEQFF
v_gene: TRBV10-3
j_gene: TRBJ2-1
d_gene: NA

CDR3nt: TGTGCCAGCAGCTTGCGTTCCTACAATGAGCAGTTCTTC
CDR3aa: CASSLRSYNEQFF
v_gene: TRBV7-3
j_gene: TRBJ2-1
d_gene: NA

CDR3nt: TGCAGCGGGACCACCGGACTGCGAGGCTACACCTTC
CDR3aa: CSGTTGLRGYTF
v_gene: TRBV29-1
j_gene: TRBJ1-2
d_gene: NA

CDR3nt: TGTGCCAGTACCAGCGGGAGGGGCACAGATACGCAGTATTTT
CDR3aa: CASTSGRGTDTQYF
v_gene: TRBV7-6
j_gene: TRBJ2-3
d_gene: TRBD2

CDR3nt: TGTGCCAGTAATAGTAGGGCTAGCGGGTACACCGGGGAGCTGTTTTTT
CDR3aa: CASNSRASGYTGELFF
v_gene: TRBV19
j_gene: TRBJ2-2
d_gene: TRBD2

CDR3nt: TGTGCCAGCAGTGAAGGGGGACCGGCGGGGAGGCCCCAGCATTTT
CDR3aa: CASSEGGPAGRPQHF
v_gene: TRBV6-1
j_gene: TRBJ1-5
d_gene: NA

CDR3nt: TGTGCCAGCAGCTTGGGCTCCAGGATGAACCCCTACAATGAGCAGTTCTTC
CDR3aa: CASSLGSRMNPYNEQFF
v_gene: TRBV5-4
j_gene: TRBJ2-1
d_gene: NA

CDR3nt: TGTGCCAGCAGCTTCTCGATTACCACAGGGTCCGAGCAGTACTTC
CDR3aa: CASSFSITTGSEQYF
v_gene: TRBV7-2
j_gene: TRBJ2-7
d_gene: NA

CDR3nt: TGTGCCAGCAGCTTGGGACTAGCGTTCCACGAGCAGTACTTC
CDR3aa: CASSLGLAFHEQYF
v_gene: TRBV5-6
j_gene: TRBJ2-7
d_gene: TRBD2

CDR3nt: TGTGCCAGCAGCTTATACGGACAGGGGGTTTATCAGCCCCAGCATTTT
CDR3aa: CASSLYGQGVYQPQHF
v_gene: TRBV7-8
j_gene: TRBJ1-5
d_gene: TRBD1

CDR3nt: TGTGCCAGCAGTAGGGGGCAGGGCGCCTACGAGCAGTACTTC
CDR3aa: CASSRGQGAYEQYF
v_gene: TRBV27
j_gene: TRBJ2-7
d_gene: TRBD1

CDR3nt: TGTGCCATCATACCTAGCGGGAGAGTCCACGAGCAGTACTTC
CDR3aa: CAIIPSGRVHEQYF
v_gene: TRBV10-3
j_gene: TRBJ2-7
d_gene: TRBD2

CDR3nt: TGTGCCAGCAGCAAGGGACAGCTACGAGAGCAGTACTTC
CDR3aa: CASSKGQLREQYF
v_gene: TRBV11-2
j_gene: TRBJ2-7
d_gene: TRBD1